The clone carrying this T cell receptor beta chain turned up a few times. TCRdb independently ran MiXCR on the RT-PCR reads; one entry per CDR3 protein. The table has more than 550,000 distinct CDR3 sequences, around 14% seen once. The germline V and J ends were trimmed by 7 bases and 0 bases, with 7 bases remaining between them. This CDR3 contains 12 residues. The germline gives CDR1 MNHNS, CDR2 SASEGT. The chain links TRBV6-1 to TRBJ2-7; D is undetermined. The TCR sequence derives from a female donor in good health, serving as a healthy control. The sequencing sample was made of memory CD4+ T cells from blood. The CDR3 coding sequence is TGTGCCAGCACTGAGTTCTCCTACGAGCAGTACTTC. Its protein is CASTEFSYEQYF.